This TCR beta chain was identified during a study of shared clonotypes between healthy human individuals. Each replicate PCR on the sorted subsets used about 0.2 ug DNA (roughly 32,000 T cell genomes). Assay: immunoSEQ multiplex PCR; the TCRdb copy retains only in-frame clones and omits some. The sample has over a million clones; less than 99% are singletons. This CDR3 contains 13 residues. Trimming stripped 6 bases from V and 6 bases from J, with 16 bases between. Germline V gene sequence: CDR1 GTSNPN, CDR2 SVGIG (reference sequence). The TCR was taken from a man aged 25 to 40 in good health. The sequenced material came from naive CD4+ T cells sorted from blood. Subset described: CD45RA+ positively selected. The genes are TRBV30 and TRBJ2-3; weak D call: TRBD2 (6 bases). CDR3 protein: CACSIGGADTQYF. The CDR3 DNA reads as TGTGCCTGCTCGATTGGAGGGGCTGATACGCAGTATTTT.